This paragraph reports one T cell receptor beta chain. Its specific antigen is unknown. Qualities for individual bases were not recorded, and no much larger clone is one base off. The immunoSEQ Assay, a bias-controlled multiplex PCR, was used to amplify TCRbeta CDR3 regions from genomic DNA. Under the source paper's analysis protocol: The number of nucleated cells in each sample was estimated from the amplification of reference gene primers within the assay. To quantify the absolute abundance of each unique TCRbeta CDR3 rearrangement, sequence reads were collapsed and filtered. For each sample, productive Simpson clonality was calculated by taking the square root of Simpson's diversity index across productive rearrangements. Sourced from immuneACCESS, this table was stored by TCRdb with only in-frame sequences that have V and J called. A share of the clones is absent; for the studies checked, an unresolved V gene accounts for under half, and the remainder has no known explanation. Clone size and the V and J calls come from that table; the DNA yielded D and trimming. For this sample there are around 270,000 clones; 91% appear just once. The ten largest clones capture approximately 2.6% of the sample.

The data were obtained in a study of blood T cell repertoires in COVID-19 (dated by TCRdb to the early 2020s). Some background on the complete study: Samples from collaborators originated in the United States, Italy and Spain and spanned both the acute and convalescent phases of COVID-19. The dataset comprised deeply sampled blood TCRbeta repertoires from subjects exposed to, actively infected with, or recovered from COVID-19. Samples were obtained from the ongoing ImmuneRACE study (first 160 participants) and from about 1,300 subjects provided by 6 global collaborators. The prospective study material was composed of cDNA or gDNA derived from T cells, B-cell-depleted T cells, or PBMCs. Nearly every sample came with metadata listing a de-identified subject ID, COVID-19 status, age in years and sex. The repertoires were released in a freely available public database intended as a resource for research on the immune response to SARS-CoV-2. HLA class I and class II types, where available, came from metadata supplied by the sample provider rather than from assay-based typing.

In Seattle, one collaborating source enrolled patients while the infection was active and tracked those patients longitudinally over the course of disease. The collaborating institutions used their own protocols to collect whole blood in K2EDTA tubes. Collaborator samples were shipped for TCRbeta analysis as frozen whole blood, isolated PBMCs, or DNA extracted from either sample type. Here is what the overall study found, with its caveats: Clinical and demographic metadata were provided uncurated, with the amount varying by source and participant.

From the cysteine up to the phenylalanine, the CDR3 has a length of 15 residues. Just the 45-base CDR3 DNA is kept, in frame starting at base 1. After removal of 5 bases from V and 0 bases from J, the junction retains 4 bases not matched to a gene. In the germline V gene (reference sequence), CDR1 corresponds to SEHNR and CDR2 to FQNEAQ. The material sequenced was peripheral blood. The sequence derives from a person between 18 and 35 years old with COVID-19, enrolled during active disease. The chain couples TRBV7-9 to TRBJ2-7, and 10 bases in between align with TRBD1. The nucleotide sequence is given as TGTGCCAGCAGCCCTCGGACAGGGGGCTCCTACGAGCAGTACTTC. Its coded protein is CASSPRTGGSYEQYF.